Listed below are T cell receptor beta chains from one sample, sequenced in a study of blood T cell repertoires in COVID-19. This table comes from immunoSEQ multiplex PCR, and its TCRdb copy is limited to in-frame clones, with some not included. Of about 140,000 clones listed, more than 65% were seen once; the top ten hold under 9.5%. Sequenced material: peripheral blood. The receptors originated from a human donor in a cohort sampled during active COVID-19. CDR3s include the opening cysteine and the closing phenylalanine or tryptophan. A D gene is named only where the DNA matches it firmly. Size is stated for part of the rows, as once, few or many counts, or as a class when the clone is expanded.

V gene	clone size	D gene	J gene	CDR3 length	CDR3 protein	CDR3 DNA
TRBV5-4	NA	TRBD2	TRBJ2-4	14	CASSLGGGMNIQYF	TGTGCCAGCAGCTTGGGGGGGGGAATGAACATTCAGTACTTC
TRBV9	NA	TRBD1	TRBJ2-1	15	CASSFDAGGYNEQFF	TGTGCCAGCAGCTTCGATGCAGGGGGCTACAATGAGCAGTTCTTC
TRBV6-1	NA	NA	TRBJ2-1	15	CASSEAPIRGGEQFF	TGTGCCAGCAGTGAAGCGCCTATTCGAGGGGGTGAGCAGTTCTTC
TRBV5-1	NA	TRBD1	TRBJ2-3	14	CASRAGGLTDTQYF	TGCGCCAGCAGGGCAGGGGGCCTAACAGATACGCAGTATTTT
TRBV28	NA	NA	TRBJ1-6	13	CASSWRVGSPLHF	TGTGCCAGCAGTTGGAGGGTTGGCTCACCCCTCCACTTT
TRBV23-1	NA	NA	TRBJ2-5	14	CASSQSNTQETQYF	TGCGCCAGCAGTCAATCGAACACCCAAGAGACCCAGTACTTC
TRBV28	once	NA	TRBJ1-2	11	CASSGTRGYTF	TGTGCCAGCAGTGGGACAAGGGGCTACACCTTC
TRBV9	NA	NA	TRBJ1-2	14	CASSVAPGNYGYTF	TGTGCCAGCAGCGTAGCCCCCGGTAACTATGGCTACACCTTC
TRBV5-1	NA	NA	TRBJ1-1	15	CASSHREVGGTEAFF	TGCGCCAGCAGCCACCGGGAGGTGGGGGGCACTGAAGCTTTCTTT
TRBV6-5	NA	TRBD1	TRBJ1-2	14	CASSYSTGAYGYTF	TGTGCCAGCAGTTACTCGACAGGGGCCTATGGCTACACCTTC
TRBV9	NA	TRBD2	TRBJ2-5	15	CASSAGGTSIETQYF	TGTGCCAGCAGCGCGGGGGGGACTAGCATAGAGACCCAGTACTTC
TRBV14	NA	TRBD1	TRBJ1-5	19	CASSQWVGQANRGNQPQHF	TGTGCCAGCAGCCAATGGGTGGGACAGGCAAATCGAGGCAATCAGCCCCAGCATTTT
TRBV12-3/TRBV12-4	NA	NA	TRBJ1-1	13	CASSLGPGTEAFF	TGTGCCAGCAGTTTGGGGCCGGGCACTGAAGCTTTCTTT
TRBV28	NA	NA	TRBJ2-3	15	CASSLGGAGTDTQYF	TGTGCCAGCAGTTTAGGGGGGGCGGGCACAGATACGCAGTATTTT
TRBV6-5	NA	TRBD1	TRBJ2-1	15	CASTLTGYDYNEQFF	TGTGCCAGCACCTTGACAGGGTACGATTACAATGAGCAGTTCTTC
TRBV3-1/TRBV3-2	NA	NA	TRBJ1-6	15	CASSHREVYNSPLHF	TGTGCCAGCAGCCACAGGGAGGTTTATAATTCACCCCTCCACTTT
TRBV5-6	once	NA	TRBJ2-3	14	CASSFDRRRDTQYF	TGTGCCAGCAGCTTCGACCGGAGAAGGGATACGCAGTATTTT
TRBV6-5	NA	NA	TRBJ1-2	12	CASRAGWDGYTF	TGTGCCAGCCGGGCAGGGTGGGATGGCTACACCTTC
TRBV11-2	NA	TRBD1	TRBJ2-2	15	CASSSRTGATGELFF	TGTGCCAGCAGCTCCCGGACAGGGGCCACCGGGGAGCTGTTTTTT
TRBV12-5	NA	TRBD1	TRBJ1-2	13	CASGLGQYYGYTF	TGTGCTAGTGGCTTGGGACAGTACTATGGCTACACCTTC
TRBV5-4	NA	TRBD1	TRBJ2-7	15	CASSFIGTVEYEQYF	TGTGCCAGCAGCTTTATCGGGACAGTCGAATACGAGCAGTACTTC
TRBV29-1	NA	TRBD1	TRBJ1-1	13	CSVTGGVNTEAFF	TGCAGCGTTACAGGGGGCGTGAACACTGAAGCTTTCTTT
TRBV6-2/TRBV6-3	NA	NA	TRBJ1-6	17	CASSYTRGAGFHSPLHF	TGTGCCAGCAGTTACACGAGAGGTGCAGGGTTTCATTCACCCCTCCACTTT
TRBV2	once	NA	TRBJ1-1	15	CASSYGTIPNTEAFF	TGTGCCAGCAGTTATGGGACTATCCCGAACACTGAAGCTTTCTTT
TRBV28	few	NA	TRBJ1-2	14	CASTTPGGYYGYTF	TGTGCCAGCACCACCCCCGGGGGGTACTATGGCTACACCTTC
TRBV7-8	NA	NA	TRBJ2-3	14	CASSPEYRTDTQYF	TGTGCCAGCAGCCCCGAATACAGGACAGATACGCAGTATTTT
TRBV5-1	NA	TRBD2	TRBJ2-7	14	CASNPSGATYEQYF	TGCGCCAGCAACCCTAGCGGGGCGACCTACGAGCAGTACTTC
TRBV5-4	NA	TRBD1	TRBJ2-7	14	CASSPDRATYEQYF	TGTGCCAGCAGCCCAGACAGGGCAACCTACGAGCAGTACTTC
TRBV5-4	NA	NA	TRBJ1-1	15	CASSLAPEGVTEAFF	TGTGCCAGCAGCTTGGCCCCTGAGGGGGTCACTGAAGCTTTCTTT
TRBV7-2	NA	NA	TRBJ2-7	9	CASRREQYF	TGTGCCAGCCGTCGGGAGCAGTACTTC
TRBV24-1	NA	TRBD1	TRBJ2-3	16	CATSDPSGGSADTQYF	TGTGCCACCAGTGATCCGTCAGGGGGCAGCGCAGATACGCAGTATTTT
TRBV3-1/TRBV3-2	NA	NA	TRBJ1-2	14	CASSQWPEGYGYTF	TGTGCCAGCAGCCAATGGCCGGAGGGGTATGGCTACACCTTC
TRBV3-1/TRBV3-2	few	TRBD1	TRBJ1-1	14	CASSQGQGATEAFF	TGTGCCAGCAGCCAGGGACAGGGGGCCACTGAAGCTTTCTTT
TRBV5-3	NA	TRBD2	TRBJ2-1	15	CARSPQAGEYNEQFF	TGTGCCAGAAGCCCACAAGCGGGGGAGTACAATGAGCAGTTCTTC
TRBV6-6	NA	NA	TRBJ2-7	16	CASSYSTTELSYEQYF	TGTGCCAGCAGTTACTCGACGACAGAACTGTCCTACGAGCAGTACTTC
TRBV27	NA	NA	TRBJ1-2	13	CASSLQGFYGYTF	TGTGCCAGCAGTCTACAGGGTTTCTATGGCTACACCTTC
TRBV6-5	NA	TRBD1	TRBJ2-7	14	CASSPFGQGGEQYF	TGTGCCAGCAGTCCCTTCGGACAGGGTGGCGAGCAGTACTTC
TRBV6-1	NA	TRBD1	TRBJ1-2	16	CASSDPSRDRGYGYTF	TGTGCCAGCAGTGACCCCTCCCGGGACAGGGGGTATGGCTACACCTTC
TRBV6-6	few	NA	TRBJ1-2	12	CASADAGGGYTF	TGTGCCAGTGCGGACGCCGGGGGAGGCTACACCTTC
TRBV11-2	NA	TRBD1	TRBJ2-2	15	CASSLAGGTTGELFF	TGTGCCAGCAGCTTAGCAGGGGGAACGACCGGGGAGCTGTTTTTT
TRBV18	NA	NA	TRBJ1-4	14	CASSPAGVNEKLFF	TGTGCCAGCTCACCAGCAGGGGTGAATGAAAAACTGTTTTTT
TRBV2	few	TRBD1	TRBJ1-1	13	CASSVTGGIEAFF	TGTGCCAGCAGTGTAACAGGGGGGATCGAAGCTTTCTTT
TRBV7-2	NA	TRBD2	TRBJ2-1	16	CASSPRAGGLYNEQFF	TGTGCCAGCAGCCCCCGGGCGGGGGGCCTCTACAATGAGCAGTTCTTC
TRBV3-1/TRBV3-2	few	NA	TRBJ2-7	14	CASSQEGGTYEQYF	TGTGCCAGCAGCCAAGAGGGCGGGACCTACGAGCAGTACTTC
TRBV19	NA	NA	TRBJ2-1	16	CASSIEGIRSYNEQFF	TGTGCCAGTAGTATCGAGGGAATACGCTCCTACAATGAGCAGTTCTTC
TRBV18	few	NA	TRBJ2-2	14	CASSPGLNTGELFF	TGTGCCAGCTCACCAGGGCTGAACACCGGGGAGCTGTTTTTT
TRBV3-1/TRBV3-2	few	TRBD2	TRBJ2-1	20	CASSQAGLAGGPSSYNEQFF	TGTGCCAGCAGCCAAGCTGGTCTAGCGGGGGGCCCTAGCTCCTACAATGAGCAGTTCTTC
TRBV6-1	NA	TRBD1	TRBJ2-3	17	CASSGNRGLGGTDTQYF	TGTGCCAGCAGTGGAAACAGGGGGCTTGGGGGCACAGATACGCAGTATTTT
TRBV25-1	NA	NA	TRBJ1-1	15	CASKETGYKNTEAFF	TGTGCCAGTAAAGAGACAGGTTATAAGAACACTGAAGCTTTCTTT
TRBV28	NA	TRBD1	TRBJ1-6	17	CASSDPRRQGLGSPLHF	TGTGCCAGCAGTGACCCCCGCCGACAGGGTCTCGGTTCACCCCTCCACTTT
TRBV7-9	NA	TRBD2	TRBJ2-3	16	CASSPGGRIHTDTQYF	TGTGCCAGCAGCCCGGGAGGGCGGATCCACACAGATACGCAGTATTTT
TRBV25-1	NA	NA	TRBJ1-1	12	CASNRGNTEAFF	TGTGCCAGCAACCGCGGGAACACTGAAGCTTTCTTT